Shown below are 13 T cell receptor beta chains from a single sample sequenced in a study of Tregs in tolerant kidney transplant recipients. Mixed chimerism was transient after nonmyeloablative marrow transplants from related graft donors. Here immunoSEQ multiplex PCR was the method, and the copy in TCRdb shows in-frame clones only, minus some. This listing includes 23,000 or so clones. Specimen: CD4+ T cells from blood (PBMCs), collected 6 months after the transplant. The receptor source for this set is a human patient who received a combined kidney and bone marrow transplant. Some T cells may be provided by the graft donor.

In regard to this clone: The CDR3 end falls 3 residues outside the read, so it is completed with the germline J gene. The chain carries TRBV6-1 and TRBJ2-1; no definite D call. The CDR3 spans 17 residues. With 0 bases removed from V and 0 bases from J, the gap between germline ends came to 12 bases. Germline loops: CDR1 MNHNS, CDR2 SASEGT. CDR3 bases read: TGTGCCAGCAGTGAAGCGCGATCCGTTTTCTCCTACAATGAG. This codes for CASSEARSVFSYNE. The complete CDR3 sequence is CASSEARSVFSYNEQFF.

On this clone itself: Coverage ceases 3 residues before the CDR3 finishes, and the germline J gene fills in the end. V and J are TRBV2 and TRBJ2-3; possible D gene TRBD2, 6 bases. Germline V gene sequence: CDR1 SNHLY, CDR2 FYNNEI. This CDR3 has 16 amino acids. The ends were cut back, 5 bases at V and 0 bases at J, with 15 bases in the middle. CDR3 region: CASSPRGVPSTDTQYF. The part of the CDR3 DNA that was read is TGTGCCAGCAGTCCCCGCGGGGTCCCTAGCACAGATACG. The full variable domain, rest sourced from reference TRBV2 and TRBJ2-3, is EPEVTQTPSHQVTQMGQEVILRCVPISNHLYFYWYRQILGQKVEFLVSFYNNEISEKSEIFDDQFSVERPDGSNFTLKIRSTKLEDSAMYFCASSPRGVPSTDTQYFGPGTRLTVL.

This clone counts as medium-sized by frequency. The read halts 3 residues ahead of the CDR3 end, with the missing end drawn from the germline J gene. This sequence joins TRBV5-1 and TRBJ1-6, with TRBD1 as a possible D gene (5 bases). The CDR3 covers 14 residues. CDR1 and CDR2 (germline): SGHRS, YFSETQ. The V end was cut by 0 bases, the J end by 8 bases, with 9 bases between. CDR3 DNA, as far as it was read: TGCGCCAGCAGCTTGGAGGGAGGGGATTCACCC. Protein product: CASSLEGGDSP. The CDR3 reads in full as CASSLEGGDSPLHF.

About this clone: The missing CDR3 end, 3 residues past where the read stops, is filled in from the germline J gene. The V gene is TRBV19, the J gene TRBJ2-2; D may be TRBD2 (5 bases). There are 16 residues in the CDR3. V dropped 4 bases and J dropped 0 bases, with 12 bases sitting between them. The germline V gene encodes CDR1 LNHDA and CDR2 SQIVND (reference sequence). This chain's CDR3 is CASSKRLTSNTGELFF. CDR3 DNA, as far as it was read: TGTGCCAGTAGTAAGCGGTTGACTTCGAACACCGGGGAG. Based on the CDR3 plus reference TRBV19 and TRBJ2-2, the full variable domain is DGGITQSPKYLFRKEGQNVTLSCEQNLNHDAMYWYRQDPGQGLRLIYYSQIVNDFQKGDIAEGYSVSREKKESFPLTVTSAQKNPTAFYLCASSKRLTSNTGELFFGEGSRLTVL.

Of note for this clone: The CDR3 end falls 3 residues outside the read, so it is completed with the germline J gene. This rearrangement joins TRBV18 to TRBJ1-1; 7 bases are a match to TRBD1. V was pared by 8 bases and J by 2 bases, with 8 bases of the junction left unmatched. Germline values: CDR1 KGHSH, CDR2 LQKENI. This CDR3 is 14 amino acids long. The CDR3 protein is CASHYQGGNTEAFF. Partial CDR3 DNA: TGTGCCAGCCATTATCAGGGGGGAAACACTGAA.

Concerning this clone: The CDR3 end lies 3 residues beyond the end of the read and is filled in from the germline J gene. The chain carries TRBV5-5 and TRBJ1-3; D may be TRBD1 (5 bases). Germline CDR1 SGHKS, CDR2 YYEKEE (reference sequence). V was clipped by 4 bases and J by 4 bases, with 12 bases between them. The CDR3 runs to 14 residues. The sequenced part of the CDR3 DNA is TGTGCCAGCAGCCCCGGACAACTCGGAAACACC. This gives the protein CASSPGQLGNT. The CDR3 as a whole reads CASSPGQLGNTIYF.

The CDR3 loop is CASSPRPGLAGGYQETQYF. The sequenced CDR3 bases are TGCGCCAGCAGCCCCCGCCCGGGGCTAGCGGGGGGGTACCAAGAGACC. The chain employs TRBV5-1 and TRBJ2-5; 12 bases are shared with TRBD2. The sequenced fragment ends 3 residues before the CDR3 boundary, so the rest is inferred from the germline J gene. Germline V lookup: CDR1 SGHRS, CDR2 YFSETQ. The CDR3 runs 19 residues. The ends lost 4 bases at V and 0 bases at J; junction bases unmatched: 13.

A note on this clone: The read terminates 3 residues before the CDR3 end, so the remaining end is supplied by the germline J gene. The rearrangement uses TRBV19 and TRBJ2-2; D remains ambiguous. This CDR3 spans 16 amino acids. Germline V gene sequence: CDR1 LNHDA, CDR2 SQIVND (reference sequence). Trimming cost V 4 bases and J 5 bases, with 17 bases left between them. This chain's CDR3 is CASSTDTYSGTGELFF. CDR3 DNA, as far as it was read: TGTGCCAGTAGTACGGATACTTACTCAGGAACCGGGGAG.

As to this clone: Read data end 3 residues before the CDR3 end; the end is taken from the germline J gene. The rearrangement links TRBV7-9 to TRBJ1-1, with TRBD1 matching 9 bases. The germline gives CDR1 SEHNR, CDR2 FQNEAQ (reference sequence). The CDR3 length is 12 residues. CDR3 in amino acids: CASSLDRGRAFF. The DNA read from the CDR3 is TGTGCCAGCAGCCTGGACAGGGGTCGG.

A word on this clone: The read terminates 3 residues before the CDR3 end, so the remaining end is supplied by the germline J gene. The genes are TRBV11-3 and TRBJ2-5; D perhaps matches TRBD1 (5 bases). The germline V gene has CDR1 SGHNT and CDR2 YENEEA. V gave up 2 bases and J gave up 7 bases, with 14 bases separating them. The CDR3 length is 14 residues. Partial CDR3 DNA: TGTGCCAGCAGCTTAACTTACCTCCAGGGGACC. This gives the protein CASSLTYLQGT. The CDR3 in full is CASSLTYLQGTQYF.

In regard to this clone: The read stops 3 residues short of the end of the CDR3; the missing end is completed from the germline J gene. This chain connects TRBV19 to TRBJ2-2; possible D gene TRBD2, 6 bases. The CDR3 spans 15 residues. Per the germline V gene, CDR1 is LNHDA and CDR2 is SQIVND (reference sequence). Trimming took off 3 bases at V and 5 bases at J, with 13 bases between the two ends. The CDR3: CASSITSGRTGELFF. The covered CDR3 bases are TGTGCCAGTAGTATTACCAGCGGGCGAACCGGGGAG. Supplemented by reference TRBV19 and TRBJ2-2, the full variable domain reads DGGITQSPKYLFRKEGQNVTLSCEQNLNHDAMYWYRQDPGQGLRLIYYSQIVNDFQKGDIAEGYSVSREKKESFPLTVTSAQKNPTAFYLCASSITSGRTGELFFGEGSRLTVL.

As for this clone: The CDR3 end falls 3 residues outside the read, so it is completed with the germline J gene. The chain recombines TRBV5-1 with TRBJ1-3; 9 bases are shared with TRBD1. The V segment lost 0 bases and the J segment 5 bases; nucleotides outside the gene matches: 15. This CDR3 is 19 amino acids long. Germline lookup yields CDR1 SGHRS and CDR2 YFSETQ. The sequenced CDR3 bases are TGCGCCAGCAGCTTGGAAGGAACCGGGGGACAGGGTAATAGAAACACC. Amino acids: CASSLEGTGGQGNRNT. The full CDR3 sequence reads CASSLEGTGGQGNRNTIYF.

CDR3 in amino acids: CASSIDGVGAKNIQYF. Incomplete CDR3 DNA: TGTGCCAGTAGTATAGACGGGGTGGGGGCCAAAAACATT. V is TRBV19 and J is TRBJ2-4, with a tentative D call TRBD2 (5 bases). The observed sequence ends 3 residues before the CDR3 terminus, with the missing tail filled in from the germline J gene. Germline V gene data show CDR1 as LNHDA and CDR2 as SQIVND (reference sequence). This CDR3 has 16 amino acids. V was cut by 0 bases and J by 1 base, with 10 bases left in between. Drawing the rest from reference TRBV19 and TRBJ2-4, the complete variable domain is DGGITQSPKYLFRKEGQNVTLSCEQNLNHDAMYWYRQDPGQGLRLIYYSQIVNDFQKGDIAEGYSVSREKKESFPLTVTSAQKNPTAFYLCASSIDGVGAKNIQYFGAGTRLSVL.